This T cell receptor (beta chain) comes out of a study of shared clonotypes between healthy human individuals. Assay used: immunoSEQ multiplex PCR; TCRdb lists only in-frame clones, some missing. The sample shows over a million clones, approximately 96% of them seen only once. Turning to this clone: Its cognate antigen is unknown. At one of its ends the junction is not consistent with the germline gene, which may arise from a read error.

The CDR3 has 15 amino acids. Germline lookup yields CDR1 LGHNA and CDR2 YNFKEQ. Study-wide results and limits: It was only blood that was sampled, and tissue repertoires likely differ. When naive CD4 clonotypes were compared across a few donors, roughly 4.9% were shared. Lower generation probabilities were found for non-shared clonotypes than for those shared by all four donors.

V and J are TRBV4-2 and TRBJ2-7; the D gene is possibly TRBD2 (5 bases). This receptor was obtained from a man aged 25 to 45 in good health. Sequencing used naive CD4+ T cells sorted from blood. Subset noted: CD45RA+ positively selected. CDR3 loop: CASSQDKSADYVQYF. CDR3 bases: TGTGCCAGCAGCCAAGATAAATCTGCAGACTACGTGCAGTACTTC.